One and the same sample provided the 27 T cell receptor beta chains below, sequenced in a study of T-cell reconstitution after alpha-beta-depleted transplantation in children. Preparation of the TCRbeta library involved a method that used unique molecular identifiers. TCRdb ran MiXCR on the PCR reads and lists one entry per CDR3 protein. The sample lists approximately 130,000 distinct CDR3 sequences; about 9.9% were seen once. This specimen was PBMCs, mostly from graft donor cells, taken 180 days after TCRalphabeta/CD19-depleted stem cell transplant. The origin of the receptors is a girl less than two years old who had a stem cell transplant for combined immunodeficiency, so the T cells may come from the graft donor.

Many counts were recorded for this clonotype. The CDR3 loop reads CASIHPAGRGRYTQYF. DNA for the CDR3: TGTGCCAGCATCCACCCAGCGGGCAGGGGAAGGTATACGCAGTATTTT. The gene calls are TRBV12-3 or TRBV12-4 and TRBJ2-3, with D perhaps given as TRBD1 or TRBD2 (6 bases each). V lost 7 bases and J lost 7, with 24 bases in between. The CDR3 runs 16 residues.

CDR3 sequence: CASSPLGSGAYYEQYF. The CDR3 bases are TGTGCCAGCTCACCCCTTGGGAGCGGAGCTTACTACGAGCAGTACTTC. This chain uses TRBV18 with TRBJ2-7, with D possibly TRBD2 on 5 matching bases. Germline lookup yields CDR1 KGHSH and CDR2 LQKENI. V was cut by 3 bases and J by 3 bases, with 18 bases left in between. The CDR3 covers 16 residues.

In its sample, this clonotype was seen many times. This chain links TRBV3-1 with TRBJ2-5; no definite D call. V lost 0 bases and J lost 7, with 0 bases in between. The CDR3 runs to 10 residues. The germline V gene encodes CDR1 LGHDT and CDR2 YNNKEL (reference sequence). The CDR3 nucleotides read TGTGCCAGCAGCCAAGAGACCCAGTACTTC. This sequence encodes CASSQETQYF.

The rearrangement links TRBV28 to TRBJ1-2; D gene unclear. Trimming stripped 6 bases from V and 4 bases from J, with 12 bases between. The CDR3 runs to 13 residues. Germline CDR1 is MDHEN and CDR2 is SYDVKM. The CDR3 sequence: CASSSRRGYGYTF. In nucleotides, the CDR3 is TGTGCCAGCAGCTCCCGCCGGGGCTATGGCTACACCTTC.

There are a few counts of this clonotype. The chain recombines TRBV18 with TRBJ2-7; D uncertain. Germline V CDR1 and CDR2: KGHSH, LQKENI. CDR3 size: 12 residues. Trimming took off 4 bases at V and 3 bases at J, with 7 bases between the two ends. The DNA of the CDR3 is TGTGCCAGCTCACGTGGCGGCTACGAGCAGTACTTC. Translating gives CASSRGGYEQYF.

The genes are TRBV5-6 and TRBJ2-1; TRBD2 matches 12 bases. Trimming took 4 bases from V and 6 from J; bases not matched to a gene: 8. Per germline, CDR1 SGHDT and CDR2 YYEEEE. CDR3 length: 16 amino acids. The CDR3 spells CASSPMASGRANEQFF. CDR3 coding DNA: TGTGCCAGCAGCCCCATGGCTAGCGGGAGGGCCAATGAGCAGTTCTTC.

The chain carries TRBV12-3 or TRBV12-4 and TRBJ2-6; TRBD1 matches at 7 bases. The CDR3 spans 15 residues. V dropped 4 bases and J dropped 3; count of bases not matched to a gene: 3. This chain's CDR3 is CASSSTGFGANVLTF. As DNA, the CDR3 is TGTGCCAGCAGTTCGACAGGGTTTGGGGCCAACGTCCTGACTTTC.

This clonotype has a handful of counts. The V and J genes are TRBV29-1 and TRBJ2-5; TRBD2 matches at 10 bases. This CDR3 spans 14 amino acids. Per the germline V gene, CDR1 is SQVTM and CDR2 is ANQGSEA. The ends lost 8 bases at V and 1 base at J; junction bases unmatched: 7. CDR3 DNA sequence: TGCAGCCTTCGGACTAGCGGAAGCCAAGAGACCCAGTACTTC. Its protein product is CSLRTSGSQETQYF.

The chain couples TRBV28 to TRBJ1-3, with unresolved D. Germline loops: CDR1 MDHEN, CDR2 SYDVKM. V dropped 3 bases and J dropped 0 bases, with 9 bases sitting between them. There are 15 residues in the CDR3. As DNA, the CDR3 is TGTGCCAGCAGTTTGTACGGTTACTCTGGAAACACCATATATTTT. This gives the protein CASSLYGYSGNTIYF.

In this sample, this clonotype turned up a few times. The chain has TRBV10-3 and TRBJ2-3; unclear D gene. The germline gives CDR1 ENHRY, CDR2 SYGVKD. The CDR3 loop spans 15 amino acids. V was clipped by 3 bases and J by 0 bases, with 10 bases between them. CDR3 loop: CAISDDNGSTDTQYF. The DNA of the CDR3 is TGTGCCATCAGTGACGATAATGGAAGCACAGATACGCAGTATTTT.

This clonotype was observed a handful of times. CDR3 region: CASSGEQGDGYTF. The CDR3 DNA reads as TGTGCCAGCAGTGGGGAGCAGGGGGATGGCTACACCTTC. V gene TRBV2 combines with J gene TRBJ1-2, with 7 bases lining up with TRBD1. Germline V lookup: CDR1 SNHLY, CDR2 FYNNEI. This CDR3 spans 13 amino acids. The ends lost 4 bases at V and 6 bases at J; junction bases unmatched: 5.

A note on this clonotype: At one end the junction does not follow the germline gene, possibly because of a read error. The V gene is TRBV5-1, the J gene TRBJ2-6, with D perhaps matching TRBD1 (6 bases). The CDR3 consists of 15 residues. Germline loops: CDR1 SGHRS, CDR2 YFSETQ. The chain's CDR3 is CASSLQGSGANGLTF. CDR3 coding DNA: TGCGCCAGCAGCTTACAGGGTTCCGGGGCCAACGGCCTGACTTTC.

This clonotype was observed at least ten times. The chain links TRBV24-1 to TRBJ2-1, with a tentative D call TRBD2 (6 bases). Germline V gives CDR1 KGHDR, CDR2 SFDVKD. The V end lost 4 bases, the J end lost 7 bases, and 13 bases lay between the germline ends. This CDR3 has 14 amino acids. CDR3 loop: CATSDTLAPNEQFF. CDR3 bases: TGTGCCACCAGTGACACCCTAGCGCCTAATGAGCAGTTCTTC.

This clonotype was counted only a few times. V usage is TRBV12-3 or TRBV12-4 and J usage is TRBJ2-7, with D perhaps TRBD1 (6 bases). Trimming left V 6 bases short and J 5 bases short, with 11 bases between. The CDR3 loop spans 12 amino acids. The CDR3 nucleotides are TGTGCCAGCAGCAGTTCAGGGGACGAGCAGTACTTC. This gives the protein CASSSSGDEQYF.

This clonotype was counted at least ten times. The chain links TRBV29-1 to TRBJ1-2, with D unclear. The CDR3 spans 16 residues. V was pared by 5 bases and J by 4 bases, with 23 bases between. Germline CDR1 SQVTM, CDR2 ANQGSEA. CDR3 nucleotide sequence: TGCAGCGTTCGCCAAGCGAACTCCCGAAAAGGCTATGGCTACACCTTC. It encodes CSVRQANSRKGYGYTF.

CDR3 sequence (DNA): TGTGCCAGCATCTCCACCGGGACGTCATCCTACAATGAGCAGTTCTTC. It specifies CASISTGTSSYNEQFF. The chain uses TRBV28 and TRBJ2-1, with D perhaps assigned TRBD1 or TRBD2 (5 bases each). In germline, CDR1 is MDHEN, CDR2 SYDVKM. Trimming took 7 bases from V and 1 from J, leaving 17 bases between them. This CDR3 region has 16 residues.

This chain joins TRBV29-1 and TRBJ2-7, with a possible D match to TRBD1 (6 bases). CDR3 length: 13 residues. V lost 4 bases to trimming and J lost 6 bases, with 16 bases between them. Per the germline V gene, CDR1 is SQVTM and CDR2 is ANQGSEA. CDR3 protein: CSVASGTFSEQYF. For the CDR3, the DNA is TGCAGCGTTGCCTCCGGGACATTCTCCGAGCAGTACTTC.

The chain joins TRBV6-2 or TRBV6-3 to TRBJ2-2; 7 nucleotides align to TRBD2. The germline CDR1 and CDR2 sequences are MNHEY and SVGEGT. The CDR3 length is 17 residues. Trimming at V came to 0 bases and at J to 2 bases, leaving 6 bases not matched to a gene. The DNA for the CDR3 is TGTGCCAGCAGTTACTCCCCTCGCGGGAGTAACACCGGGGAGCTGTTTTTT. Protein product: CASSYSPRGSNTGELFF.

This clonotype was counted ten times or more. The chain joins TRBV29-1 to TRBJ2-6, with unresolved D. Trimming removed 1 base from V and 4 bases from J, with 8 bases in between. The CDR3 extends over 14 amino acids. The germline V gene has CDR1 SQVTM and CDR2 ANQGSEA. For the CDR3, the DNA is TGCAGCGTTGAAGTAGTAAGGGGGGCCAACGTCCTGACTTTC. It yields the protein CSVEVVRGANVLTF.

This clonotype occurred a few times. CDR3 nucleotide sequence: TGTGCCAGCAGCAAAGCTCACAGGGCGGCCAATCAGCCCCAGCATTTT. It specifies CASSKAHRAANQPQHF. The chain uses TRBV21-1 and TRBJ1-5; TRBD1 is taken as the D call from the table, unchecked against the DNA. TRBV21-1 is a pseudogene locus. The CDR3 is 16 residues long.

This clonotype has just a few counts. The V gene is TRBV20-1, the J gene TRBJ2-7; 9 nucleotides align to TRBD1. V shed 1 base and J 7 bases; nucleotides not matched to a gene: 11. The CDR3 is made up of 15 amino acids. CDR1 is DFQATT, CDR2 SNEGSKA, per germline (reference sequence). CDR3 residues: CSARVGQGQGKEQYF. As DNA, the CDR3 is TGCAGTGCTAGAGTGGGGCAGGGACAGGGAAAAGAGCAGTACTTC.

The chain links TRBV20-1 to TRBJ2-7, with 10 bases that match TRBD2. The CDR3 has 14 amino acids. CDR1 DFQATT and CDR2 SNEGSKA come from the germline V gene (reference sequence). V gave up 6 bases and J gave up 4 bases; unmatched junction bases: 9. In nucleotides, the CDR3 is TGCAGTGCCCGGGTTCCTAGCGGGAGATACGAGCAGTACTTC. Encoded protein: CSARVPSGRYEQYF.

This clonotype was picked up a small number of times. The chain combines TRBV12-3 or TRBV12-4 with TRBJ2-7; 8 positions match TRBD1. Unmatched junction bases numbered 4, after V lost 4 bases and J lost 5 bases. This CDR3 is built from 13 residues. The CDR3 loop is CASSSGDRHEQYF. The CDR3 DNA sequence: TGTGCCAGCAGTTCCGGGGACAGGCACGAGCAGTACTTC.

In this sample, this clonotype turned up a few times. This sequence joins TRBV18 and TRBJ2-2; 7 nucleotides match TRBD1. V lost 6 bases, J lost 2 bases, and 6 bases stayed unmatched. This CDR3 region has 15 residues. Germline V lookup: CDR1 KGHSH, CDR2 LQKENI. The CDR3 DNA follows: TGTGCCAGCTCCCGAGGACAGGCAAACACCGGGGAGCTGTTTTTT. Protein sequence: CASSRGQANTGELFF.

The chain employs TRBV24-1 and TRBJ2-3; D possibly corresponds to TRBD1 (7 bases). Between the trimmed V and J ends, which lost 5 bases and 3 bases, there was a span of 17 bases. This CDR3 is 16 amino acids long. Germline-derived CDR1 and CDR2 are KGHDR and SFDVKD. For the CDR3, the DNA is TGTGCCACCAGTGCCCCGCGGGACAGAGGGACAGATACGCAGTATTTT. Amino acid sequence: CATSAPRDRGTDTQYF.

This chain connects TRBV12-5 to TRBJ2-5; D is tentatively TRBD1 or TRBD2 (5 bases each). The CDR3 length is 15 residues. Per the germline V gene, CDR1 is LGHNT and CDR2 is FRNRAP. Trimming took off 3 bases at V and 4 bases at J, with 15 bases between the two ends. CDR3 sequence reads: CASGLRGERIETQYF. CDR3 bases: TGTGCTAGTGGTTTAAGAGGGGAAAGGATAGAGACCCAGTACTTC. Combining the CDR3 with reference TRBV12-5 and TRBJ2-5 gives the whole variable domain DARVTQTPRHKVTEMGQEVTMRCQPILGHNTVFWYRQTMMQGLELLAYFRNRAPLDDSGMPKDRFSAEMPDATLATLKIQPSEPRDSAVYFCASGLRGERIETQYFGPGTRLLVL.

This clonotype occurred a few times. CDR3 DNA sequence: TGCGCCAGCAGCTTGGCCGACACTGAAGCTTTCTTT. This translates into CASSLADTEAFF. The chain recombines TRBV5-1 with TRBJ1-1; D not certain. The length of the CDR3 is 12 residues. V shed 0 bases and J shed 3 bases, with 3 bases lying between them. Germline-derived CDR1 and CDR2 are SGHRS and YFSETQ. Together with reference TRBV5-1 and TRBJ1-1, the CDR3 gives the full variable domain: KAGVTQTPRYLIKTRGQQVTLSCSPISGHRSVSWYQQTPGQGLQFLFEYFSETQRNKGNFPGRFSGRQFSNSRSEMNVSTLELGDSALYLCASSLADTEAFFGQGTRLTVV.